The rows below give T cell receptor beta chains drawn from one sample of a study of shared T cell receptors in the human thymus. Libraries were prepared by immunoSEQ multiplex PCR; TCRdb keeps only in-frame clonotypes and omits some of them. The data show fewer than 700,000 clones, over 75% seen once. This sample also appeared in a second study, on human thymus T cells.

Material for sequencing was thymocytes. These receptors were collected from a boy less than two years old with a congenital heart defect. CDR3s include the opening cysteine and the closing phenylalanine or tryptophan. The D gene is left open where the match is weak. The size of a clone is reported for some rows only, either as once, few or many, or as a class for expanded clones.

TRBJ2-7 | TRBD2 | 16 | . | TRBV12-5 | TGTGCTAGTGGTTTGCCTCTAGCGGGGGAATCCTACGAGCAGTACTTC | CASGLPLAGESYEQYF
TRBJ2-2 | TRBD2 | 15 | . | TRBV12-5 | TGTGCTAGTGGGGAGCGGGAGAGGGGCACCGGGGAGCTGTTTTTT | CASGERERGTGELFF
TRBJ2-3 | TRBD2 | 19 | . | TRBV7-6 | TGTGCCAGCAGCTTAGCAGCGACTAGCGGGGGAGGGAGCACAGATACGCAGTATTTT | CASSLAATSGGGSTDTQYF
TRBJ2-7 | TRBD1 | 16 | . | TRBV18 | TGTGCCAGCTCACCGATCCGGGACAGGGGGATCCACGAGCAGTACTTC | CASSPIRDRGIHEQYF
TRBJ2-7 | . | 14 | . | TRBV29-1 | TGCAGCGTCGAGCGGGCAGGGAGCTCCTACGAGCAGTACTTC | CSVERAGSSYEQYF
TRBJ2-2 | . | 16 | few | TRBV4-3 | TGCGCCAGCAGTCATCAAGCAGGGTCGGACACCGGGGAGCTGTTTTTT | CASSHQAGSDTGELFF
TRBJ1-1 | . | 16 | . | TRBV11-3 | TGTGCCAGCAGCTTAGCCCCAATGTTGCCTAGGACTGAAGCTTTCTTT | CASSLAPMLPRTEAFF
TRBJ2-7 | TRBD2 | 18 | once | TRBV5-6 | TGTGCCAGCAGGCATAGCGGGAGAGTCGGCTCGGGTTCCTACGAGCAGTACTTC | CASRHSGRVGSGSYEQYF
TRBJ2-2 | . | 14 | once | TRBV15 | TGTGCCACCAGGAAGGAGGGGTCCACCGGGGAGCTGTTTTTT | CATRKEGSTGELFF
TRBJ2-1 | . | 16 | . | TRBV5-1 | TGCGCCAGCAGCTTTACCCGCGGGGTAACGGGGAATGAGCAGTTCTTC | CASSFTRGVTGNEQFF
TRBJ2-7 | TRBD2 | 14 | . | TRBV6-5 | TGTGCCAGCAGCCCCGGGGAGGGAAGGTACGAGCAGTACTTC | CASSPGEGRYEQYF
TRBJ2-1 | . | 12 | few | TRBV2 | TGTGCCAGCATACTCGGACTAAATGAGCAGTTCTTC | CASILGLNEQFF
TRBJ2-4 | TRBD1 | 17 | . | TRBV18 | TGTGCCAGCTCACCCCCCGGGACAGGGGGAGCCAAAAACATTCAGTACTTC | CASSPPGTGGAKNIQYF
TRBJ1-5 | . | 14 | . | TRBV27 | TGTGCCAGCAGTCTCGCAGGGAGCAATCAGCCCCAGCATTTT | CASSLAGSNQPQHF
TRBJ2-1 | TRBD2 | 20 | . | TRBV4-3 | TGCGCCAGCAGCCAAGAAGATGCCCTTACACTAGCGGGAGGGCATAATGAGCAGTTCTTC | CASSQEDALTLAGGHNEQFF
TRBJ2-1 | TRBD2 | 16 | . | TRBV4-2 | TGTGCCAGCAGCCAGGGGAGCGGGAGCTCCTACAATGAGCAGTTCTTC | CASSQGSGSSYNEQFF
TRBJ2-7 | TRBD2 | 19 | once | TRBV4-3 | TGCGCCAGCAGCCAAGATCAGTGGGGGGGACTAGCGGGAGGATACGAGCAGTACTTC | CASSQDQWGGLAGGYEQYF
TRBJ2-1 | TRBD2 | 16 | . | TRBV7-9 | TGTGCCAGCAGTCGTACGGGACTAGGGCCTTACAATGAGCAGTTCTTC | CASSRTGLGPYNEQFF
TRBJ1-1 | . | 14 | . | TRBV19 | TGTGCCAGTAGTAATACAGGGATGGACACTGAAGCTTTCTTT | CASSNTGMDTEAFF
TRBJ2-7 | . | 14 | . | TRBV9 | TGTGCCAGCAGCGCCGACAGGAGCTCCTACGAGCAGTACTTC | CASSADRSSYEQYF
TRBJ2-7 | TRBD1 | 15 | . | TRBV10-1 | TGCGCCAGCAGTGAATGGGACAGCGATTCCTACGAGCAGTACTTC | CASSEWDSDSYEQYF
TRBJ2-5 | . | 12 | . | TRBV9 | TGTGCCAGCAGCGGTGACCTAGGGACCCAGTACTTC | CASSGDLGTQYF
TRBJ2-3 | . | 15 | . | TRBV5-1 | TGCGCCAGCAGCTCCCACGCGACTAGCACAGATACGCAGTATTTT | CASSSHATSTDTQYF
TRBJ2-1 | TRBD2 | 12 | . | TRBV29-1 | TGCAGCGTTGGCGGGAGGAGTAATGAGCAGTTCTTC | CSVGGRSNEQFF
TRBJ2-7 | TRBD2 | 15 | . | TRBV27 | TGTGCCAGCAGTCCGCGACTAGCGACCACCTACGAGCAGTACTTC | CASSPRLATTYEQYF
TRBJ2-7 | TRBD1 | 14 | . | TRBV5-4 | TGTGCCAGCAGCCCCGGGACAGGGACCTACGAGCAGTACTTC | CASSPGTGTYEQYF
TRBJ1-5 | . | 14 | once | TRBV6-5 | TGTGCCAGCAGGGAGAACTATGAGGGACAGCCCCAGCATTTT | CASRENYEGQPQHF
TRBJ1-2 | . | 14 | . | TRBV19 | TGTGCCAGTAGTGGAGTGGGGGGGTCCTCTGGCTACACCTTC | CASSGVGGSSGYTF
TRBJ1-5 | . | 18 | . | TRBV7-9 | TGTGCCCGATTAGAATGGGGCAAGGCGGTCGGTAGCAATCAGCCCCAGCATTTT | CARLEWGKAVGSNQPQHF
TRBJ1-3 | . | 15 | . | TRBV6-5 | TGTGCCAGCAGCTCCGGTGCCTGCTCTGGAAACACCATATATTTT | CASSSGACSGNTIYF
TRBJ2-1 | TRBD2 | 16 | . | TRBV4-1 | TGCGCCAGCAGCCAAGAGGGGCGGGAGTACTACAATGAGCAGTTCTTC | CASSQEGREYYNEQFF
TRBJ2-7 | TRBD2 | 15 | . | TRBV5-4 | TGTGCCAGCAGCCTAGGCAGGGACTACTCCTACGAGCAGTACTTC | CASSLGRDYSYEQYF
TRBJ2-7 | TRBD1 | 13 | . | TRBV27 | TGTGCCAGCAGTGGACAGGAGACCTACGAGCAGTACTTC | CASSGQETYEQYF
TRBJ2-5 | . | 15 | . | TRBV5-6 | TGTGCCAGCAGCACCTCCAGGGGAGGGGAGGAGACCCAGTACTTC | CASSTSRGGEETQYF
TRBJ2-3 | TRBD2 | 18 | . | TRBV4-3 | TGCGCCAGCAGCCATAAGCCCCGGACTAGCGACCTCACAGATACGCAGTATTTT | CASSHKPRTSDLTDTQYF
TRBJ2-2 | . | 18 | . | TRBV28 | TGTGCCAGCAGTTCTCACGTTAGCGGTCCCGGGAACACCGGGGAGCTGTTTTTT | CASSSHVSGPGNTGELFF
TRBJ2-7 | TRBD1 | 14 | . | TRBV5-1 | TGCGCCAGCAGCTCGACAGGGGGTGTGTACGAGCAGTACTTC | CASSSTGGVYEQYF
TRBJ2-2 | TRBD2 | 19 | . | TRBV7-2 | TGTGCCAGCAGCCTCTGGACTAGCGGGTCTGGGACGAACACCGGGGAGCTGTTTTTT | CASSLWTSGSGTNTGELFF
TRBJ1-3 | TRBD1 | 19 | once | TRBV4-3 | TGCGCCAGCAGCACCCGACAGGGCTGCGGTTCCGACTCTGGAAACACCATATATTTT | CASSTRQGCGSDSGNTIYF
TRBJ2-5 | TRBD2 | 18 | . | TRBV28 | TGTGCCAGCACTGTTGCCCCGGGACTAGCGGGGTTTGCAGAGACCCAGTACTTC | CASTVAPGLAGFAETQYF